A single sample is the source of the 16 T cell receptor beta chains below, sequenced in a study of cytomegalovirus exposure and HLA in healthy donors. Use of 60 Vbeta and 13 Jbeta primers characterized the PCR. The assay was immunoSEQ multiplex PCR, and TCRdb's table has in-frame clones only and misses some. The sample has around 140,000 clones, roughly 80% seen once; the top ten hold around 2.9%. What was sequenced was PBMCs. These receptors originate from a female donor in good health and CMV-seronegative.

V gene TRBV5-6 combines with J gene TRBJ2-5, with TRBD2 identical over 14 bases. Germline loops: CDR1 SGHDT, CDR2 YYEEEE. The V and J ends lost 3 bases and 5 bases, in that order; junction bases with no gene match: 6. The CDR3 length is 16 residues. CDR3 bases: TGTGCCAGCAGCTCGGGACTAGCGGGAGTAGTGGAGACCCAGTACTTC. This sequence encodes CASSSGLAGVVETQYF.

The chain uses TRBV6-1 and TRBJ2-2; D is possibly TRBD2 (5 bases). The CDR3 contains 11 residues. The germline CDR1 and CDR2 sequences are MNHNS and SASEGT. V lost 6 bases, J lost 6 bases, and 5 bases lay in between. The CDR3, as DNA: TGTGCCAGCAGGGAGGCCGGGGAGCTGTTTTTT. Translated: CASREAGELFF.

The chain employs TRBV7-3 and TRBJ2-5; a weak D match, TRBD2 (7 bases). Germline V gives CDR1 SGHTA, CDR2 FQGTGA. V was cut by 1 base and J by 7 bases, with 10 bases left in between. The CDR3 has 13 residues. As DNA, the CDR3 is TGTGCCAGCAGCTTAAGGGAGGGGGGGACCCAGTACTTC. Its protein product is CASSLREGGTQYF.

The V and J genes are TRBV25-1 and TRBJ1-6; D uncertain. Germline loops: CDR1 MGHDK, CDR2 SYGVNS. CDR3 length equals 15 residues. The germline V and J ends were trimmed by 3 bases and 7 bases, with 13 bases remaining between them. The CDR3 DNA reads TGTGCCAGCAGTGATCCCAAAAGAGGAAATTCACCCCTCCACTTT. Amino acids: CASSDPKRGNSPLHF.

The V and J genes are TRBV11-2 and TRBJ2-2; 9 nucleotides align to TRBD2. This CDR3 is 18 amino acids long. Per germline, CDR1 SGHAT and CDR2 FQNNGV. V shed 1 base, J shed 3 bases, and the junction held 9 bases outside the gene matches. The CDR3 DNA is TGTGCCAGCAGCTTAGGGAGGTGGCGGGGGGGCCACACCGGGGAGCTGTTTTTT. Translation gives CASSLGRWRGGHTGELFF. Together with reference TRBV11-2 and TRBJ2-2, the CDR3 gives the full variable domain: EAGVAQSPRYKIIEKRQSVAFWCNPISGHATLYWYQQILGQGPKLLIQFQNNGVVDDSQLPKDRFSAERLKGVDSTLKIQPAKLEDSAVYLCASSLGRWRGGHTGELFFGEGSRLTVL.

The CDR3 region is CASSRQLRVSGANVLTF. The DNA of the CDR3 is TGTGCCAGCAGCCGACAGTTGCGCGTCTCTGGGGCCAACGTCCTGACTTTC. V usage is TRBV2 and J usage is TRBJ2-6; D possibly corresponds to TRBD1 (5 bases). Germline CDR1 and CDR2: SNHLY and FYNNEI. This CDR3 comprises 17 residues. V was cut by 6 bases and J by 0 bases, with 15 bases left in between.

The V and J genes are TRBV4-1 and TRBJ1-1; TRBD1 matches at 8 bases. Trimming at V came to 0 bases and at J to 1 base, leaving 4 bases not matched to a gene. Germline V gene lookup returns CDR1 MGHRA and CDR2 YSYEKL. The CDR3 has 16 amino acids. The CDR3 reads CASSQEDRVANTEAFF. The DNA of the CDR3 is TGCGCCAGCAGCCAAGAGGACAGGGTGGCGAACACTGAAGCTTTCTTT.

The CDR3 region is CASSLGGGRGETQYF. CDR3 DNA: TGCGCCAGCAGCTTGGGCGGGGGGCGAGGAGAGACCCAGTACTTC. The chain has TRBV5-1 and TRBJ2-5, with 8 bases fitting TRBD2. This CDR3 contains 15 residues. With V trimmed by 0 bases and J by 4 bases, 5 bases remained unmatched. Per germline, CDR1 SGHRS and CDR2 YFSETQ.

This clone came up once. J is TRBJ1-2 and V is TRBV4-1, with D unresolved. CDR1 and CDR2 (germline): MGHRA, YSYEKL. This CDR3 region has 13 residues. Trimming shortened V by 3 bases and J by 7 bases, and 12 bases separated the two germline ends. In DNA, the CDR3 is TGCGCCAGCAGCCATCGGAGTCAGAGTGGCTACACCTTC. Translation gives CASSHRSQSGYTF.

This clone was counted only a few times. The CDR3 DNA follows: TGCGCCAGCAGCTGGGACAGCGACTATAGCAATCAGCCCCAGCATTTT. This encodes CASSWDSDYSNQPQHF. The chain couples TRBV5-1 to TRBJ1-5, with 7 bases that match TRBD1. Germline lookup yields CDR1 SGHRS and CDR2 YFSETQ. V shed 3 bases, J shed 0 bases, and the junction held 6 bases outside the gene matches. CDR3 length: 16 residues.

Worth noting for this clone: Distinct nucleotide sequences in the sample also encode this CDR3. The chain recombines TRBV28 with TRBJ1-2; D is uncertain. The ends were cut back, 6 bases at V and 4 bases at J, with 12 bases in the middle. This CDR3 is 13 amino acids long. Germline V lookup: CDR1 MDHEN, CDR2 SYDVKM. The CDR3: CASSLRNLYGYTF. The CDR3 nucleotides are TGTGCCAGCAGCCTCAGGAACCTCTATGGCTACACCTTC.

This sequence joins TRBV10-2 and TRBJ1-5; D is ambiguous. Germline CDR1 reads WSHSY; CDR2 reads SAAADI. This CDR3 comprises 15 residues. V lost 0 bases, J lost 0 bases, and 6 bases lay in between. DNA of the CDR3: TGCGCCAGCAGTGAGTCTTCCATTAGCAATCAGCCCCAGCATTTT. Translation gives CASSESSISNQPQHF.

The gene calls are TRBV5-4 and TRBJ2-7; D uncertain. V was trimmed by 3 bases and J by 1 base, leaving 11 bases between them. This CDR3 spans 14 amino acids. CDR1 SGHNT and CDR2 YYREEE come from the germline V gene (reference sequence). CDR3 residues: CASSSVSRSYEQYF. The CDR3 DNA reads TGTGCCAGCAGCTCTGTCTCCAGATCCTACGAGCAGTACTTC.

This chain links TRBV11-2 with TRBJ2-3, with 9 bases fitting TRBD2. This CDR3 has 14 amino acids. CDR1 SGHAT and CDR2 FQNNGV come from the germline V gene. Trimming removed 6 bases from V and 0 bases from J; junction bases left unmatched: 1. Here the CDR3 reads CASRAGGSTDTQYF. As DNA, the CDR3 is TGTGCCAGCAGGGCGGGGGGGAGCACAGATACGCAGTATTTT.

V gene TRBV5-6 combines with J gene TRBJ2-2; D might be TRBD1 (5 bases). Deletions cut 1 base from V and 11 bases from J, with 12 bases between. Germline loops: CDR1 SGHDT, CDR2 YYEEEE. The CDR3 sequence is 13 residues long. CDR3 sequence reads: CASSLTGHGELFF. CDR3 in DNA: TGTGCCAGCAGCTTGACCGGACACGGTGAGCTGTTTTTT.

On this clone itself: The junction departs from the called germline gene at one end, perhaps through a read error. This sequence joins TRBV11-2 and TRBJ2-3, with D tentatively TRBD1 (5 bases). From germline, CDR1 is SGHAT and CDR2 FQNNGV. The CDR3 has 13 amino acids. The CDR3 DNA reads as TGTGCCAGCAGCTTAGAAGGGGCCAAAGGTAGGCATTTT. Protein: CASSLEGAKGRHF.